This T cell receptor beta chain derives from a study of early T cells in non-severe SARS-CoV-2 infection. The overall study: Unpaired chains resulted from sequencing bulk RNA of unsorted whole blood.

On this clonotype: Its antigen remains unknown.

This CDR3 has 15 amino acids. The germline V gene has CDR1 MDHEN and CDR2 SYDVKM. Between the trimmed V and J ends, which lost 7 bases and 0 bases, there was a span of 15 bases. TCRdb analysed the 5' RACE reads with MiXCR anew, one entry per CDR3 protein. Here the sample spans tens of thousands of distinct CDR3 sequences, about an eighth being singletons. Study conclusions and caveats: Lookups in VDJdb leaned toward anti-spike CD8 responses and missed private and CD4 specificities.

The sample consisted of whole blood, taken at baseline. The V gene is TRBV28, the J gene TRBJ1-1; tentative D call: TRBD1 (5 bases). The TCR originated in an adult who was a healthcare worker with PCR-confirmed SARS-CoV-2 infection or an uninfected control (not recorded which). For the CDR3, the DNA is TGTGCCAGCACCGATTCAGGACACATGAACACTGAAGCTTTCTTT. Its protein product is CASTDSGHMNTEAFF.